This T cell receptor beta chain was documented in a study of shared T cell receptors in the human thymus. This CDR3 is 17 amino acids long. Germline assignment: CDR1 MNHEY and CDR2 SMNVEV (reference sequence). Trimming at V came to 1 base and at J to 0 bases, leaving 7 bases not matched to a gene. Sequencing used immunoSEQ multiplex PCR; TCRdb keeps in-frame clones, though not all of them. The data contain hundreds of thousands of clones, about 89% of them seen just once; the ten biggest clones take up just under 0.0095%. A further study also used this sample, focusing on human thymus T cells. That source notes: The people who donated were healthy Finnish babies having corrective surgery for congenital heart defects. Thymic resections from corrective heart surgery supplied the tissue. An apparent bias in V and J gene usage was seen in thymic and blood repertoires. Related research found strongly overlapping thymic repertoires in unrelated individuals.

Sequenced sample: thymocytes. This sequence joins TRBV27 and TRBJ2-3, with 7 bases matching TRBD1. This TCR was recovered from a boy under two years old with a congenital heart defect. CDR3 DNA sequence: TGTGCCAGCAGTTTATTACCGGGACAGCCCAGCACAGATACGCAGTATTTT. It translates to CASSLLPGQPSTDTQYF.